This entry lists 20 T cell receptor beta chains sequenced from one sample in a study of blood T cell repertoires in COVID-19. Assay: immunoSEQ multiplex PCR; the TCRdb copy retains only in-frame clones and omits some. The data show roughly 100,000 clones, with over 75% seen just once and around 4.3% held by the top ten. Sequenced: peripheral blood. Receptors were obtained from a man aged 50 or older with acute or convalescent COVID-19.

The chain joins TRBV2 to TRBJ2-1, with no clear D. The CDR3 sequence is 12 residues long. Germline CDR1 and CDR2: SNHLY and FYNNEI. V lost 8 bases, J lost 3 bases, and 8 bases lay in between. This CDR3 is CASQADYNEQFF. CDR3 DNA sequence: TGTGCCAGCCAGGCAGACTACAATGAGCAGTTCTTC.

The rearrangement links TRBV21-1 to TRBJ2-5; the table's D call TRBD2 went unverified against the DNA. TRBV21-1 is a pseudogene. This CDR3 has 15 amino acids. CDR3 residues: CASSNGERHQETQYF. The CDR3 bases are TGTGCCAGCAGCAATGGGGAGCGACACCAAGAGACCCAGTACTTC.

The chain has TRBV7-8 and TRBJ2-1, with D perhaps TRBD2 (6 bases). Deletions cut 5 bases from V and 2 bases from J, with 22 bases between. This CDR3 is built from 18 residues. Looked up from germline, CDR1 is SGHVS and CDR2 is FQNEAQ. The CDR3 region is CASSPPRDSRVTYNEQFF. The CDR3 region has the DNA TGTGCCAGCAGCCCGCCCCGGGACTCCCGGGTCACCTACAATGAGCAGTTCTTC.

V is TRBV6-5 and J is TRBJ1-5; TRBD1 is a possible D gene (6 bases). The germline V gene has CDR1 MNHEY and CDR2 SVGAGI. The length of the CDR3 is 15 residues. Deletions cut 5 bases from V and 4 bases from J, with 15 bases between. CDR3 bases: TGTGCCAGCAGTCCTAGCGGGACACTAAATCAGCCCCAGCATTTT. Translated, it gives CASSPSGTLNQPQHF.

V gene TRBV5-1 combines with J gene TRBJ2-7; 8 bases are shared with TRBD1. J lost 4 bases, V lost 6 bases, and 12 bases had no gene match. This CDR3 comprises 15 residues. Germline V gene lookup returns CDR1 SGHRS and CDR2 YFSETQ. CDR3 region: CASNPVTGGQYEQYF. The CDR3 nucleotides read TGCGCCAGCAACCCTGTTACAGGGGGTCAATACGAGCAGTACTTC.

Remarks on this clone: The sample holds other DNA sequences that translate to the same CDR3. V is TRBV24-1 and J is TRBJ2-3; 8 nucleotides align to TRBD2. In germline, CDR1 is KGHDR, CDR2 SFDVKD. J lost 1 base, V lost 7 bases, and 0 bases had no gene match. The CDR3 is made up of 13 amino acids. Written as DNA, the CDR3 is TGTGCCACCAGGACTAGCGGCACAGATACGCAGTATTTT. This translates into CATRTSGTDTQYF.

This sequence joins TRBV7-3 and TRBJ2-3; 8 nucleotides align to TRBD2. Germline-derived CDR1 and CDR2 are SGHTA and FQGTGA. V was clipped by 4 bases and J by 5 bases; unmatched bases: 8. The CDR3 consists of 15 residues. CDR3 loop: CASSYTSGGGDTQYF. Written as DNA, the CDR3 is TGTGCCAGCAGCTACACAAGCGGGGGAGGAGATACGCAGTATTTT.

The rearrangement links TRBV18 to TRBJ2-1; D may be TRBD2 (5 bases). V was pared by 0 bases and J by 10 bases, with 7 bases between. Germline V lookup: CDR1 KGHSH, CDR2 LQKENI. The CDR3 length is 12 residues. CDR3 nucleotide sequence: TGTGCCAGCTCACCACCCGGCGGGGAGCAGTTCTTC. As protein: CASSPPGGEQFF.

This clone was detected once. The CDR3 bases are TGTGCCTGGAAAAGAACAGGGTTCCTAGCCTACGGGGATGAAAAACTGTTTTTT. Translation gives CAWKRTGFLAYGDEKLFF. The chain couples TRBV30 to TRBJ1-4, with D perhaps matching TRBD1 (6 bases). The CDR3 has 18 residues. V was shortened by 4 bases and J by 6 bases, with 27 bases between the two germline ends. Germline CDR1 GTSNPN, CDR2 SVGIG (reference sequence).

The rearrangement links TRBV27 to TRBJ1-4; 7 bases match TRBD1. CDR3 size: 12 residues. The V and J ends lost 5 bases and 8 bases, in that order; junction bases with no gene match: 2. CDR1 MNHEY and CDR2 SMNVEV come from the germline V gene (reference sequence). CDR3 protein: CASSGTDEKLFF. CDR3 nucleotides: TGTGCCAGCAGTGGGACAGACGAAAAACTGTTTTTT. The entire variable domain, with the rest obtained from reference TRBV27 and TRBJ1-4, is as follows: EAQVTQNPRYLITVTGKKLTVTCSQNMNHEYMSWYRQDPGLGLRQIYYSMNVEVTDKGDVPEGYKVSRKEKRNFPLILESPSPNQTSLYFCASSGTDEKLFFGSGTQLSVL.

The chain carries TRBV6-5 and TRBJ1-1, with 11 bases aligning to TRBD1. Germline CDR1 reads MNHEY; CDR2 reads SVGAGI. J was trimmed by 10 bases and V by 6 bases; bases with no gene match: 7. The CDR3 has 13 amino acids. The DNA of the CDR3 is TGTGCCAGCAGCCAGACCGGGACAGGGGGAGCTTTCTTT. It is translated as CASSQTGTGGAFF.

The chain links TRBV11-1 to TRBJ1-6; a possible D gene is TRBD1 (6 bases). Germline CDR1 reads SGHAT; CDR2 reads FQDESV (reference sequence). The CDR3 spans 13 residues. The germline V and J ends were trimmed by 3 bases and 9 bases, with 9 bases remaining between them. The CDR3 DNA reads TGTGCCAGCAGCTTTAGGACAGTTTCACCCCTCCACTTT. Translation gives CASSFRTVSPLHF.

This clone was seen a single time. The chain combines TRBV7-8 with TRBJ2-1; the match to TRBD1 covers 7 bases. The germline V gene has CDR1 SGHVS and CDR2 FQNEAQ. V was pared by 5 bases and J by 4 bases, with 11 bases of the junction left unmatched. The CDR3 has 16 amino acids. CDR3 bases: TGTGCCAGCAGCGTAACAAGGGACAGAAAGTACAATGAGCAGTTCTTC. It specifies CASSVTRDRKYNEQFF.

For the CDR3, the DNA is TGTGTACAGGGGAAAATATTCTATGGCTACACCTTC. As protein: CVQGKIFYGYTF. V gene TRBV21-1 combines with J gene TRBJ1-2; the table's D call of TRBD1 was not tested on the DNA. TRBV21-1 is a recognized pseudogene. The CDR3 length is 12 residues.

CDR3 sequence reads: CASSLDPGGNYNEQFF. CDR3 coding DNA: TGTGCCAGCAGCTTAGATCCGGGGGGGAACTACAATGAGCAGTTCTTC. The chain is built from TRBV11-2 and TRBJ2-1, with 8 bases that match TRBD2. V lost 0 bases to trimming and J lost 3 bases; unmatched junction nucleotides: 4. CDR1 and CDR2 from the germline V gene are SGHAT and FQNNGV. The CDR3 is made up of 16 amino acids.

This clone has a handful of counts. The rearrangement joins TRBV7-9 to TRBJ1-2; TRBD1 agrees at 7 bases. CDR3 length: 16 amino acids. The junction had 10 bases not matched to a gene; V was cut back by 2 bases and J by 4 bases. The germline CDR1 and CDR2 sequences are SEHNR and FQNEAQ (reference sequence). DNA for the CDR3: TGTGCCAGCAGCTTAACCTGGACAGGAACCCCCTATGGCTACACCTTC. Its translation is CASSLTWTGTPYGYTF.

The chain recombines TRBV5-1 with TRBJ2-3; the match to TRBD2 covers 12 bases. This CDR3 contains 17 residues. The V gene's germline CDR1 is SGHRS and CDR2 YFSETQ. J gave up 3 bases and V 0 bases, and 5 bases lay outside the gene matches. The CDR3 here is CASSLASTSGGTDTQYF. The CDR3 bases are TGCGCCAGCAGCTTGGCATCGACTAGCGGGGGTACAGATACGCAGTATTTT.

This chain connects TRBV6-4 to TRBJ1-4; perhaps TRBD1 as D (6 bases). Germline V CDR1 and CDR2: MRHNA, SNTAGT. V lost 3 bases, J lost 10 bases, and 12 bases lay in between. The CDR3 loop spans 13 amino acids. Here the CDR3 DNA reads TGTGCCAGCAGTGAAAGCAGGGGTGGAAAACTGTTTTTT. It yields the protein CASSESRGGKLFF.

This chain links TRBV7-9 with TRBJ2-3, with TRBD2 matching 10 bases. The V segment lost 0 bases and the J segment 2 bases; nucleotides outside the gene matches: 5. CDR1 is SEHNR, CDR2 FQNEAQ, per germline (reference sequence). The CDR3 has 17 residues. The CDR3 spells CASSLAIGLAATDTQYF. CDR3 nucleotides: TGTGCCAGCAGCTTAGCGATCGGACTAGCGGCCACAGATACGCAGTATTTT.

V and J are TRBV4-1 and TRBJ1-1; possible D gene TRBD1, 5 bases. Germline CDR1 reads MGHRA; CDR2 reads YSYEKL. Deletions cut 3 bases from V and 0 bases from J, with 8 bases between. This CDR3 has 14 residues. DNA for the CDR3: TGCGCCAGCAGCCACGGGGGAATGAACACTGAAGCTTTCTTT. It specifies CASSHGGMNTEAFF.